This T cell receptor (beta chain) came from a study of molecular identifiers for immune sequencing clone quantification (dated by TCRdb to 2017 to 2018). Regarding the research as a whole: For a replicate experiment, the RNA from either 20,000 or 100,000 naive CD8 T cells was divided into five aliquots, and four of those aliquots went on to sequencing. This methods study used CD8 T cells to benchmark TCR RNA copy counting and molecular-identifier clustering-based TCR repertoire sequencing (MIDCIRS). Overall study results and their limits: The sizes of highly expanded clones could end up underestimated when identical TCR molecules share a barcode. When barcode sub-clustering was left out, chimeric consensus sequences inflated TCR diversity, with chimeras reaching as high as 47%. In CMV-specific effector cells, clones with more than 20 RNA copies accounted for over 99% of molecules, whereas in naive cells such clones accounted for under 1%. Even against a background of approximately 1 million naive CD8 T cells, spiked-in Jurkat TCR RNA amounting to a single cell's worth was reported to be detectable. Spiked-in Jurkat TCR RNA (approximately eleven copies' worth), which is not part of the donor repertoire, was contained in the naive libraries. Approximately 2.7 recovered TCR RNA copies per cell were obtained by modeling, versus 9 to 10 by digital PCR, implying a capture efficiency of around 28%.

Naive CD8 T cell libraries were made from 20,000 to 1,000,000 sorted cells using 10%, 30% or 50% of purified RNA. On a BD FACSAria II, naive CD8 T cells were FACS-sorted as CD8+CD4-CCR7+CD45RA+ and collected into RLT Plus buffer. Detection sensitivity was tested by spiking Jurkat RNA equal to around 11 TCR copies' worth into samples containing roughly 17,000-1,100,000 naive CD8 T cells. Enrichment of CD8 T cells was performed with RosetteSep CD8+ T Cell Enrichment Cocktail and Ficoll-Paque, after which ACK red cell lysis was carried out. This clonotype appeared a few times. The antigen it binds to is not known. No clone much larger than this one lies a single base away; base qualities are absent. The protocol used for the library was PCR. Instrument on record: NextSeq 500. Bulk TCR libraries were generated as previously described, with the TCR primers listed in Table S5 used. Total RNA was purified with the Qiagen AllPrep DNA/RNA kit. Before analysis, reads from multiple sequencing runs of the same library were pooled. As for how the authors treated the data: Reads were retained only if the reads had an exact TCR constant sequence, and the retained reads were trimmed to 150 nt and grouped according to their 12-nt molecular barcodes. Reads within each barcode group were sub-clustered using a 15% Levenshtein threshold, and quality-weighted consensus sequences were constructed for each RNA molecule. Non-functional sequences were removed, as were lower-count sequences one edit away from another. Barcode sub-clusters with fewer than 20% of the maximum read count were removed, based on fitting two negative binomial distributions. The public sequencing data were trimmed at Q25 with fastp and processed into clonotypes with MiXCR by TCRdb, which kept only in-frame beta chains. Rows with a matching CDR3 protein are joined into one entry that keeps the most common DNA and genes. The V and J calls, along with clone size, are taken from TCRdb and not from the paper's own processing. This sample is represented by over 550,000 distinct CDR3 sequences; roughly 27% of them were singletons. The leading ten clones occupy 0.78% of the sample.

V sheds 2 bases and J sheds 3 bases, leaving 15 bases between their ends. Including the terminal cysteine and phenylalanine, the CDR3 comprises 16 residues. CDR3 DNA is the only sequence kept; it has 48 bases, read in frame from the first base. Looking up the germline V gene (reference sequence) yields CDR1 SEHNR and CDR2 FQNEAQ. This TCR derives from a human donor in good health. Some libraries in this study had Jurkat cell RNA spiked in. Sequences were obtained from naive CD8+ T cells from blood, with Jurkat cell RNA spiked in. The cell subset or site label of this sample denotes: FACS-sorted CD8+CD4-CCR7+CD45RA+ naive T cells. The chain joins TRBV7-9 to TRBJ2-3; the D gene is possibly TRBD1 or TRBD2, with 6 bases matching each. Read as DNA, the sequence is TGTGCCAGCAGCTTAACAGACAGAGGGGGGACAGATACGCAGTATTTT. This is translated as CASSLTDRGGTDTQYF.